Sequencing of this T cell receptor beta chain was carried out in a study of neurological immune-mediated disorders. Time point given: longitudinal time-point 2. Findings and limits, study-wide: Subjects shared no identical expanded-clone CDR3 amino acid sequences, suggesting private TCR-beta repertoires in all groups.

The CDR3 is 16 amino acids. Germline V gives CDR1 SQVTM, CDR2 ANQGSEA. Trimming cost V 7 bases and J 2 bases; bases outside gene matches: 14. Synthesis of cDNA was performed by 5'RACE using 10-nucleotide random UMIs. TCRdb independently ran MiXCR on the 5' RACE reads; one entry per CDR3 protein. The sample carries roughly 98,000 distinct CDR3 sequences, around 13% recorded once. This clonotype has a count of ten or more. Its target is not known. Material: PBMCs. This receptor was identified in a female donor with HTLV-1-associated myelopathy (HAM/TSP). The chain recombines TRBV29-1 with TRBJ2-3; 8 bases line up with TRBD1. CDR3 sequence: CSAARGQGKATDTQYF. CDR3 DNA sequence: TGCAGCGCTGCTCGTGGACAGGGAAAGGCCACAGATACGCAGTATTTT.